This T cell receptor (beta chain) was documented in a study of shared clonotypes between healthy human individuals. The CDR3 is made up of 14 amino acids. In germline, CDR1 is MNHNS, CDR2 SASEGT. Trimming stripped 6 bases from V and 2 bases from J, with 11 bases between. The assay was immunoSEQ multiplex PCR, and TCRdb's table has in-frame clones only and misses some. The data hold some 1 million clones, with about 80% observed a single time. The sequencing input was memory CD4+ T cells sorted from blood. Described subset: CD45RA-negative fraction. The clonotype was recovered from a man aged 18 to 30 in good health. The chain employs TRBV6-1 and TRBJ1-5, with D maybe TRBD1 (5 bases). For the CDR3, the DNA is TGTGCCAGCAGGTTCGCGGGGGGCAATCAGCCCCAGCATTTT. Its translation: CASRFAGGNQPQHF.